The 2 T cell receptor beta chains reported below all come from one sample, sequenced in a study of T cell responses to AZD1222 COVID-19 vaccine. Assay used: immunoSEQ multiplex PCR; TCRdb lists only in-frame clones, some missing. The table shows 150,000 to 200,000 clones, with around 93% occurring only once. Specimen: peripheral blood, collected 28 days after the second dose of the MenACWY control vaccine. All receptors derive from an adult who received the MenACWY meningococcal vaccine as a control.

This chain links TRBV7-9 with TRBJ1-3; D possibly corresponds to TRBD1 (5 bases). The CDR3 has 13 amino acids. Per germline, CDR1 SEHNR and CDR2 FQNEAQ (reference sequence). The CDR3 DNA reads TGTGCGTGGGGCTCCGGAGGGGGAAACACCATATATTTT. Amino acid sequence: CAWGSGGGNTIYF.

V usage is TRBV3-1 (or the pseudogene TRBV3-2) and J usage is TRBJ2-1; 10 nucleotides align to TRBD1. V gave up 0 bases and J gave up 15 bases; unmatched junction bases: 5. This CDR3 has 13 residues. The germline V gene encodes CDR1 LGHDT and CDR2 YNNKEL (reference sequence). The chain's CDR3 is CASSQDPGTGAFF. In nucleotides, the CDR3 is TGTGCCAGCAGCCAAGATCCTGGGACAGGGGCGTTCTTC.